The sequence of this T cell receptor beta chain was determined in a study of blood T cell repertoires in COVID-19. Across the whole study: Specimens from acute and convalescent COVID-19 originated in the United States, Italy and Spain.

Produced via immunoSEQ multiplex PCR; TCRdb's table is partial and in-frame only. This table has approximately 250,000 clones, 86% appearing once. The sample taken for sequencing was peripheral blood. This clonotype originated in a man between 25 and 39 years old who had recovered from COVID-19.

The CDR3 DNA reads TGTGCCAGCAGTTACTCGACAAACGTTTTGAACACTGAAGCTTTCTTT. Encoded protein: CASSYSTNVLNTEAFF. The chain employs TRBV6-5 and TRBJ1-1; D not certain. Per the germline V gene, CDR1 is MNHEY and CDR2 is SVGAGI. CDR3 length: 16 residues. Trimming removed 0 bases at V and 0 bases at J, with 11 bases between.